The next 14 T cell receptor beta chains were all read from a single sample in a study of blood T cell repertoires in COVID-19. TCRdb's copy holds only in-frame clones and misses some; the assay was immunoSEQ multiplex PCR. This sample has over 200,000 clones, with 70% to 90% found just once. Input material: peripheral blood. The origin of the receptors is a woman in her 40s with acute or convalescent COVID-19.

The rearrangement links TRBV4-1 to TRBJ2-2, with 13 bases identical to TRBD2. The CDR3 totals 19 residues. Germline-derived CDR1 and CDR2 are MGHRA and YSYEKL. Germline trimming cut 0 bases from V and 2 bases from J; bases unmatched to any gene: 6. The CDR3 DNA is TGCGCCAGCAGCCAAGAGGCGACTAGCGGGGGGCCCAACACCGGGGAGCTGTTTTTT. Translation: CASSQEATSGGPNTGELFF.

Here the CDR3 DNA reads TGTGCCAGTATGGACCGAGGCGGGATCAACTATGGCTACACCTTC. Residues: CASMDRGGINYGYTF. J is TRBJ1-2 and V is TRBV19; D is unclear. V dropped 7 bases and J dropped 2 bases, with 17 bases sitting between them. Germline CDR1 is LNHDA and CDR2 is SQIVND (reference sequence). The CDR3 contains 15 residues.

The rearrangement links TRBV6-5 to TRBJ1-6; D is uncertain. This CDR3 spans 13 amino acids. Germline V CDR1 and CDR2: MNHEY, SVGAGI. V was shortened by 6 bases and J by 10 bases, with 13 bases between the two germline ends. CDR3 loop: CASRTGLRSPLHF. CDR3 nucleotide sequence: TGTGCCAGCAGGACTGGGTTGAGGTCACCCCTCCACTTT.

The J gene is TRBJ1-5, the V gene TRBV7-2; possibly TRBD1 for D (5 bases). The length of the CDR3 is 18 residues. V gave up 1 base and J gave up 0 bases, with 16 bases separating them. Looked up from germline, CDR1 is SGHTA and CDR2 is FQGNSA. DNA for the CDR3: TGTGCCAGCAGCTTAGGCAGGGCGTATTCAGTTAGCAATCAGCCCCAGCATTTT. Its translation: CASSLGRAYSVSNQPQHF.

J is TRBJ2-7 and V is TRBV6-4; maybe TRBD2 (5 bases). The germline gives CDR1 MRHNA, CDR2 SNTAGT. V gave up 11 bases and J gave up 0 bases, with 17 bases separating them. CDR3 length: 14 residues. CDR3 in amino acids: CAPTPDFGSYEQYV. DNA for the CDR3: TGTGCCCCTACCCCGGACTTCGGCTCCTACGAGCAGTACGTC.

The chain uses TRBV19 and TRBJ2-3; 9 bases align to TRBD1. V dropped 5 bases and J dropped 1; count of bases not matched to a gene: 4. Germline CDR1 is LNHDA and CDR2 is SQIVND (reference sequence). This CDR3 spans 15 amino acids. The CDR3 reads CASSGGQGRTDTQYF. CDR3 coding DNA: TGTGCCAGTAGTGGGGGACAGGGCCGCACAGATACGCAGTATTTT.

This clone was seen a few times. The rearrangement uses TRBV5-1 and TRBJ2-2; 10 bases map to TRBD1. J lost 5 bases, V lost 7 bases, and 11 bases had no gene match. CDR3 length equals 16 residues. The germline CDR1 and CDR2 sequences are SGHRS and YFSETQ. The CDR3 region is CASGTYPGQGTGELFF. The CDR3 bases are TGCGCCAGCGGTACTTATCCGGGACAGGGGACCGGGGAGCTGTTTTTT.

CDR3 in amino acids: CASSCRWEQGASYEQYV. The CDR3, as DNA: TGCGCCAGCAGCTGTCGATGGGAACAGGGGGCCTCCTACGAGCAGTACGTC. The V and J genes are TRBV10-1 and TRBJ2-7; TRBD1 agrees at 9 bases. V trimming: 6 bases; J trimming: 0 bases; junction bases outside the gene matches: 12. The germline CDR1 and CDR2 sequences are WNHNN and SYGVQD (reference sequence). The CDR3 runs 17 residues.

The rearrangement links TRBV6-5 to TRBJ1-2; possible D gene TRBD1, 6 bases. The CDR3 runs to 15 residues. Germline-derived CDR1 and CDR2 are MNHEY and SVGAGI. Trimming took off 6 bases at V and 4 bases at J, with 18 bases between the two ends. The CDR3, as DNA: TGTGCCAGCAGCGATCTCGGGACAATCTCCTATGGCTACACCTTC. It translates to CASSDLGTISYGYTF.

The V call is TRBV9, the J call TRBJ2-3; D perhaps matches TRBD2 (5 bases). There are 15 residues in the CDR3. Germline V gene lookup returns CDR1 SGDLS and CDR2 YYNGEE. Trimming left V 0 bases short and J 3 bases short, with 11 bases between. CDR3: CASSVGGSLTDTQYF. The DNA for the CDR3 is TGTGCCAGCAGCGTAGGAGGGAGTCTAACAGATACGCAGTATTTT.

The chain recombines TRBV12-5 with TRBJ1-2; no firm D call. V shed 4 bases and J shed 8 bases, with 8 bases lying between them. The CDR3 sequence is 11 residues long. Germline assignment: CDR1 LGHNT and CDR2 FRNRAP. CDR3 nucleotides: TGTGCTAGTGGTTCCCCACTGGGCTACACCTTC. Amino acid sequence: CASGSPLGYTF.

The V gene is TRBV19, the J gene TRBJ1-5; D uncertain. CDR3 size: 17 residues. Germline V CDR1 and CDR2: LNHDA, SQIVND (reference sequence). The V end was cut by 1 base, the J end by 0 bases, with 13 bases between. CDR3 coding DNA: TGTGCCAGTAGTATAGCCCTTGCGGGGAATAGCAATCAGCCCCAGCATTTT. It encodes CASSIALAGNSNQPQHF.

This sequence joins TRBV12-3 or TRBV12-4 and TRBJ2-3; no reliable D call. The CDR3 length is 13 residues. V was pared by 3 bases and J by 0 bases, with 4 bases between. The CDR3, as DNA: TGTGCCAGCAGTTTCTTGAGCACAGATACGCAGTATTTT. Its translation: CASSFLSTDTQYF.

The chain recombines TRBV4-1 with TRBJ1-2, with D unresolved. V was pared by 3 bases and J by 2 bases, with 13 bases between. Looked up from germline, CDR1 is MGHRA and CDR2 is YSYEKL. The CDR3 covers 15 residues. CDR3 sequence reads: CASSHVVTANYGYTF. CDR3 DNA sequence: TGCGCCAGCAGCCACGTCGTAACAGCAAACTATGGCTACACCTTC.